Listed below are T cell receptor beta chains from one sample, sequenced in a study of T-cell memory formation after mild COVID-19. Via MiXCR, TCRdb re-called the 5' RACE reads, giving one row per CDR3 protein. The table includes fewer than 500,000 distinct CDR3 sequences, around a quarter detected once. Sequenced input: PBMCs or a T cell subset sorted from them (not recorded which). These TCRs come from an adult woman who had mild COVID-19 (a few samples of this study predate the infection). Cell type and time point are not known. Each CDR3 is given without its conserved first and last residue. Each record gives: J gene, V gene, CDR3 length, CDR3 protein.

J gene: TRBJ2-7
V gene: TRBV6-1
CDR3 length: 12
CDR3 protein: ASSDRPSSYEQY

J gene: TRBJ2-1
V gene: TRBV29-1
CDR3 length: 12
CDR3 protein: SVPRTKQGNEQF

J gene: TRBJ2-7
V gene: TRBV7-2
CDR3 length: 13
CDR3 protein: ASSLRGCWSYEQY

J gene: TRBJ1-1
V gene: TRBV20-1
CDR3 length: 11
CDR3 protein: SAGGTPNTEAF

J gene: TRBJ2-3
V gene: TRBV4-2
CDR3 length: 16
CDR3 protein: ASSQESTSGRSTDTQY

J gene: TRBJ2-2
V gene: TRBV20-1
CDR3 length: 16
CDR3 protein: SARDDSGNSANTGELF

J gene: TRBJ2-1
V gene: TRBV11-3
CDR3 length: 14
CDR3 protein: ASSLDLSGGYNEQF

J gene: TRBJ2-5
V gene: TRBV7-2
CDR3 length: 12
CDR3 protein: ASSLEARVETQY

J gene: TRBJ2-7
V gene: TRBV15
CDR3 length: 11
CDR3 protein: ATRGGTSAEQY

J gene: TRBJ2-3
V gene: TRBV5-1
CDR3 length: 13
CDR3 protein: ASSDRAEGTDTQY

J gene: TRBJ2-3
V gene: TRBV7-2
CDR3 length: 11
CDR3 protein: ASSSPGPYTRY

J gene: TRBJ1-1
V gene: TRBV4-1
CDR3 length: 13
CDR3 protein: ASTTGDSGNTEAF

J gene: TRBJ2-1
V gene: TRBV10-3
CDR3 length: 13
CDR3 protein: AISESGEGYNEQF

J gene: TRBJ2-7
V gene: TRBV9
CDR3 length: 13
CDR3 protein: ASSVGRAASYEQY

J gene: TRBJ2-1
V gene: TRBV3-1
CDR3 length: 13
CDR3 protein: ASSPGLARNNEQF

J gene: TRBJ2-5
V gene: TRBV6-5
CDR3 length: 11
CDR3 protein: ASSDRGLETQY

J gene: TRBJ2-1
V gene: TRBV29-1
CDR3 length: 9
CDR3 protein: SVEEQVEQF